This is a list of T cell receptor beta chains from one sample in a study of cytomegalovirus exposure and HLA in healthy donors. Sequencing used immunoSEQ multiplex PCR; TCRdb keeps in-frame clones, though not all of them. This table lists about 140,000 clones. Sample: PBMCs. Source of these receptors: a woman aged 18-29 years in good health and CMV-seronegative. Both conserved end residues are part of each CDR3.

cdr3_aa: CSVVRTSGSTDTQYF
v_call: TRBV29-1
cdr3_length: 15

cdr3_aa: CASSWGASGSANEQFF
v_call: TRBV5-4
cdr3_length: 16

cdr3_aa: CASSYSDWQETQYF
v_call: TRBV6-5
cdr3_length: 14

cdr3_aa: CASSFRGETQYF
v_call: TRBV27
cdr3_length: 12

cdr3_aa: CASQTGTGSTYEQYF
v_call: TRBV27
cdr3_length: 15

cdr3_aa: CASSSRDRVNGYTF
v_call: TRBV11-3
cdr3_length: 14

cdr3_aa: CASSHRLAGSTGELFF
v_call: TRBV27
cdr3_length: 16

cdr3_aa: CATSKPGTSGSKEQYF
v_call: TRBV15
cdr3_length: 16

cdr3_aa: CASSAREGLSSGANVLTF
v_call: TRBV14
cdr3_length: 18

cdr3_aa: CASRLGGLNYGYTF
v_call: TRBV12-2
cdr3_length: 14

cdr3_aa: CAWRSRTSGIRGELFF
v_call: TRBV30
cdr3_length: 16